A selection of T cell receptor beta chains follows, all from one sample in a study of cytomegalovirus exposure and HLA in healthy donors. The protocol was immunoSEQ multiplex PCR, while the TCRdb copy is restricted to in-frame clones and leaves out a portion. Here the sample spans more than 95,000 clones, 65% to 85% being singletons. Source material: PBMCs. These receptors originate from a man aged 18 to 29 in good health and CMV-seronegative. Each CDR3 is given with its conserved first and last residue. A D gene is named only where the DNA matches it firmly. Some rows mark clone size as missing; the rest say once, few, many or name a class of expanded clone.

size	J	D	V	DNA	CDR3
NA	TRBJ1-5	NA	TRBV28	TGTGCCAGCAAGGCCAGGGGAGTAAGACGGAATCAGCCCCAGCATTTT	CASKARGVRRNQPQHF
once	TRBJ1-3	TRBD1	TRBV18	TGTGCCAGCTCATCACCGGGACAGGGGGTAGTCGGAAACACCATATATTTT	CASSSPGQGVVGNTIYF
NA	TRBJ2-2	NA	TRBV5-6	TGTGCCAGCAGCCGGGACTCCCGGAACACCGGGGAGCTGTTTTTT	CASSRDSRNTGELFF
NA	TRBJ1-5	NA	TRBV27	TGTGCCAGCAGTCCGACCCCAGGGATTCAGCCCCAGCATTTT	CASSPTPGIQPQHF
NA	TRBJ2-5	NA	TRBV21-1	TGTGCCAGCAGCAAAGGCGGGGGTCAAGGAGAGACCCAGTACTTC	CASSKGGGQGETQYF
NA	TRBJ2-1	TRBD2	TRBV6-4	TGTGCCAGTGGATTAGCGGGAGGGCCCGGCAATGAGCAGTTCTTC	CASGLAGGPGNEQFF
NA	TRBJ2-2	NA	TRBV7-3	TGTGCCAGCAGCTCGCAGGGGGGTACCGGGGAGCTGTTTTTT	CASSSQGGTGELFF
few	TRBJ1-5	NA	TRBV5-8	TGTGCCAGCAGCTTCCCCTCTCCGGCCCAGCATTTT	CASSFPSPAQHF
NA	TRBJ2-7	TRBD2	TRBV9	TGTGCCAGCAGCTTGGGCGGGGGCTCCTACGAGCAGTACTTC	CASSLGGGSYEQYF
NA	TRBJ2-5	NA	TRBV29-1	TGCAGCGTTGACTTGGCCCAAGAGACCCAGTACTTC	CSVDLAQETQYF
NA	TRBJ1-2	NA	TRBV28	TGTGCCAGCAGTTTAAGGAGGAGCTATGGCTACACCTTC	CASSLRRSYGYTF
once	TRBJ1-1	NA	TRBV20-1	TGCAGTTACGTGGTACTCGATCAAGCTTTCTTT	CSYVVLDQAFF
NA	TRBJ1-3	NA	TRBV9	TGTGCCAGCAGCCCGATGACAGCACCCATGGGGGGAAACACCATATATTTT	CASSPMTAPMGGNTIYF
NA	TRBJ2-1	NA	TRBV15	TGTGCCACCAGCGGCCGGAGACTAGGGAGTGTTTGGTCTGGCAATGAGCAGTTCTTC	CATSGRRLGSVWSGNEQFF
NA	TRBJ1-1	TRBD1	TRBV18	TGTGCCAGCTCACCCGGGACAGGGATGAACACTGAAGCTTTCTTT	CASSPGTGMNTEAFF
NA	TRBJ1-2	TRBD1	TRBV6-6	TGTGCCAGCAGTTACTCCGGACAGGCTAACTATGGCTACACCTTC	CASSYSGQANYGYTF
NA	TRBJ2-1	NA	TRBV6-4	TGTGCCAGCAGTGGGAGGGCCGCGAATGAGCAGTTCTTC	CASSGRAANEQFF
NA	TRBJ1-2	TRBD1	TRBV27	TGTGCCAGCAGTTTAGGCCAGGGGGCGGGTAACTATGGCTACACCTTC	CASSLGQGAGNYGYTF
few	TRBJ1-3	TRBD1	TRBV2	TGTGCCAGCAGTGAATCGACAGGGCGGAACACCATATATTTT	CASSESTGRNTIYF
once	TRBJ1-1	NA	TRBV5-5	TGCGCCAGCAGCCAAGCTCCAGGGTCACCGACCACTGAAGCTTTCTTT	CASSQAPGSPTTEAFF